These T cell receptor beta chains were read from a single sample in a study of beta chain features in type 1 diabetes. TCRdb's table, derived via immunoSEQ multiplex PCR, lists solely in-frame clones and lacks some. The data hold under 850,000 clones, with roughly 12% observed a single time. Sequencing was done on a sample of naive CD4+ T cells from blood. The source is a man between 18 and 29 years old with type 1 diabetes. Each CDR3 is given with its conserved first and last residue. D genes are given only for firm matches. Part of the rows lack a size; the others show once, few, many or a class for expanded clones.

CDR3 protein,D gene,V gene,clone size
CAISESSGADSGELFF,NA,TRBV10-3,NA
CASSLGSEAFF,NA,TRBV7-9,NA
CAWSVGLAGGLTDTQYF,TRBD2,TRBV30,NA
CASSLLLAGGPGEQFF,TRBD2,TRBV7-9,NA
CSVGSNQPQHF,NA,TRBV20-1,few
CSAIDLETQYF,NA,TRBV20-1,few
CASSLDQGNYNEQFF,NA,TRBV5-1,NA
CSVARSGMGYEQYF,NA,TRBV29-1,NA
CASSERASGDADTQYF,TRBD2,TRBV2,NA
CAIGPRDNYEQYF,NA,TRBV10-3,few
CSVEPQGSVYGYTF,NA,TRBV29-1,NA
CAWSADGDQPQHF,NA,TRBV30,NA
CAWSVGRFDEQYF,NA,TRBV30,few
CSVARAGNTIYF,NA,TRBV29-1,few
CASIRQLNQPQHF,NA,TRBV5-8,NA
CASSAGQGSTYGYTF,TRBD1,TRBV5-4,few
CASTSSGFPYEQYF,NA,TRBV2,NA
CASSINDRTQAFF,NA,TRBV6-5,few
CASSNYYEQYF,NA,TRBV10-2,NA
CASTRTDRGETQYF,NA,TRBV2,few
CASSDWESYEQYF,NA,TRBV19,few
CASSEAGLAGELFF,NA,TRBV2,NA
CASSPSTLVGYTF,NA,TRBV7-9,few
CAVGGGAYNEQFF,TRBD2,TRBV7-2,NA
CASSWDRSADTQYF,TRBD1,TRBV5-6,few
CASSPNSGGETQYF,NA,TRBV18,NA
CASSWGLNTEAFF,NA,TRBV5-1,few
CASSPRTAYTEAFF,NA,TRBV5-4,few
CASTPLGDTTKNEQFF,NA,TRBV19,NA
CSANDGNTIYF,NA,TRBV20-1,NA
CASSQDPSGVRADTQYF,TRBD2,TRBV4-1,few
CASSYLSGGINEQFF,TRBD2,TRBV6-5,NA
CSVGLAGGPDTQYF,TRBD2,TRBV29-1,NA
CAWSPTSPPGELFF,TRBD2,TRBV30,few
CASRRHHEAFF,NA,TRBV7-9,NA
CASSQPGNGYGYTF,NA,TRBV4-1,NA
CAWSVLDLAEGKLFF,NA,TRBV30,few
CASSPVATNTDTQYF,NA,TRBV5-4,few
CASSQGWASEQFF,NA,TRBV14,NA
CASSEQNYGYTF,NA,TRBV2,few
CATSRQGEGTDTQYF,TRBD1,TRBV15,NA